This T cell receptor (beta chain) was observed in a study of low-dose radiotherapy and immunotherapy resistance in tumors. Regarding time point: after trial treatment. Treatment meaning: LDRT plus nivolumab, ipilimumab, low-dose cyclophosphamide and aspirin (RACIN trial). The V end lost 6 bases, the J end lost 9 bases, and 9 bases lay between the germline ends. The CDR3 contains 11 residues. The germline V gene encodes CDR1 MNHEY and CDR2 SVGEGT. TRAV- and TRBV-specific primers, spanning alpha and beta chains, primed first-strand cDNA. PCR amplification of the TCRs was performed with Phusion for approximately 20 PCR cycles, and it relied on a constant-region primer together with a V-primer adapter. TCRdb used MiXCR to reprocess the reads, holding one entry per CDR3 protein. The profile covers more than 90,000 distinct CDR3 sequences, with under 25% appearing a single time and roughly 4.3% taken by the ten largest.

This specimen consisted of PBMCs, obtained after low-dose radiotherapy plus immunotherapy. This clonotype originated in a male donor with prostate cancer. The rearrangement links TRBV6-2 or TRBV6-3 to TRBJ2-1; no clear D. The CDR3 nucleotides read TGTGCCAGCAGCTCGTATGGTGAGCAGTTCTTC. Translated: CASSSYGEQFF.